The 15 T cell receptor beta chains listed next were all sequenced from one sample in a study of blood T cell repertoires in COVID-19. Sequencing used immunoSEQ multiplex PCR; TCRdb keeps in-frame clones, though not all of them. The table lists about 210,000 clones, about 92% of them singletons, with 1.2% in the top ten. Sequencing was performed on peripheral blood. The origin of the receptors is a man aged 30 to 45 with acute or convalescent COVID-19.

V is TRBV2 and J is TRBJ2-2; D may be TRBD1 (7 bases). This CDR3 has 13 residues. The germline V gene has CDR1 SNHLY and CDR2 FYNNEI. The V end lost 10 bases, the J end lost 5 bases, and 14 bases lay between the germline ends. The CDR3: CATATGRTGELFF. CDR3 bases: TGTGCCACCGCGACAGGGAGGACCGGGGAGCTGTTTTTT.

The rearrangement uses TRBV9 and TRBJ1-6; 8 nucleotides align to TRBD1. CDR1 and CDR2 (germline): SGDLS, YYNGEE. Germline trimming cut 3 bases from V and 5 bases from J; bases unmatched to any gene: 1. CDR3 size: 14 residues. The DNA for the CDR3 is TGTGCCAGCAGCGCGACAGGGGATAATTCACCCCTCCACTTT. It specifies CASSATGDNSPLHF.

The rearrangement uses TRBV28 and TRBJ2-5; D is unresolved. Germline CDR1 is MDHEN and CDR2 is SYDVKM. This CDR3 region has 14 residues. V lost 3 bases, J lost 5 bases, and 13 bases lay in between. The CDR3 loop is CASSFPARWETQYF. DNA of the CDR3: TGTGCCAGCAGTTTCCCGGCTAGGTGGGAGACCCAGTACTTC.

The rearrangement links TRBV19 to TRBJ2-7, with 9 bases lining up with TRBD1. V lost 10 bases, J lost 2 bases, and 6 bases stayed unmatched. Germline lookup yields CDR1 LNHDA and CDR2 SQIVND (reference sequence). This CDR3 region has 13 residues. CDR3 in amino acids: CATGQGWTYEQYF. CDR3 coding DNA: TGTGCCACCGGACAGGGGTGGACCTACGAGCAGTACTTC.

This rearrangement joins TRBV4-1 to TRBJ1-5; D might be TRBD1 (5 bases). The V and J ends lost 4 bases and 4 bases respectively, with 11 bases between them. The CDR3 runs 14 residues. Germline assignment: CDR1 MGHRA and CDR2 YSYEKL. Here the CDR3 DNA reads TGCGCCAGCAGCCTTTTCCAGGGAAATCAGCCCCAGCATTTT. Protein product: CASSLFQGNQPQHF.

V and J are TRBV12-3 or TRBV12-4 and TRBJ1-6; D is ambiguous. With 3 bases removed from V and 5 bases from J, the gap between germline ends came to 5 bases. This CDR3 is built from 13 residues. The CDR3 loop reads CASSFNHNSPLHF. The CDR3 DNA reads TGTGCCAGCAGTTTTAATCATAATTCACCCCTCCACTTT.

This clone was recorded once. The CDR3 sequence: CASRRPGQQETQYF. The CDR3 DNA sequence: TGTGCCAGCAGAAGACCGGGACAGCAAGAGACCCAGTACTTC. The V gene is TRBV11-1, the J gene TRBJ2-5; 7 bases map to TRBD1. CDR1 is SGHAT and CDR2 is FQDESV in the germline V gene (reference sequence). This CDR3 spans 14 amino acids. V trimming: 6 bases; J trimming: 2 bases; junction bases outside the gene matches: 6.

This chain joins TRBV11-2 and TRBJ2-3; D possibly corresponds to TRBD2 (6 bases). This CDR3 comprises 13 residues. From germline, CDR1 is SGHAT and CDR2 FQNNGV. Deletions cut 8 bases from V and 2 bases from J, with 11 bases between. The CDR3 region is CASEGGTTDTQYF. CDR3 nucleotide sequence: TGTGCCAGCGAGGGCGGGACCACAGATACGCAGTATTTT.

CDR3 sequence (DNA): TGTGCCAGCAGTGAGATGTTTTTCCCCACAGGGAGAAATCAGCCCCAGCATTTT. It specifies CASSEMFFPTGRNQPQHF. The chain is built from TRBV6-1 and TRBJ1-5, with D possibly matching TRBD1 (6 bases). The CDR3 has 18 residues. The V end lost 3 bases, the J end lost 4 bases, and 22 bases lay between the germline ends. Germline V gene data show CDR1 as MNHNS and CDR2 as SASEGT.

The chain uses TRBV7-3 and TRBJ2-2; TRBD2 matches at 7 bases. The V gene's germline CDR1 is SGHTA and CDR2 FQGTGA. The CDR3 runs to 17 residues. Unmatched junction bases numbered 9, after V lost 5 bases and J lost 0 bases. In DNA, the CDR3 is TGTGCCAGCAGCCCCCGGCGGGAGAGTACGAACACCGGGGAGCTGTTTTTT. Translation gives CASSPRRESTNTGELFF.

This clone was observed a handful of times. J is TRBJ1-5 and V is TRBV19; possible D gene TRBD1, 6 bases. V was cut by 10 bases and J by 4 bases, with 20 bases left in between. Germline lookup yields CDR1 LNHDA and CDR2 SQIVND (reference sequence). The CDR3 consists of 15 residues. CDR3 bases: TGTGCCACGAAAGGGCTAACAGGGACAAATCAGCCCCAGCATTTT. Translating gives CATKGLTGTNQPQHF.

For this clone: The CDR3 carries no conserved terminal phenylalanine or tryptophan, so it likely arises from a read error. The DNA is left out, because the CDR3 cannot be placed on it with certainty; the CDR3 is given as TCRdb lists it. The chain employs TRBV20-1 and TRBJ2-7; the table's D call, TRBD2, has no DNA check behind it. Germline CDR1 is DFQATT and CDR2 is SNEGSKA (reference sequence). The CDR3 totals 11 residues, both ends included. The CDR3 loop is CSPYDREESPG.

The count of this clone is one. This chain connects TRBV21-1 to TRBJ2-2; the D call of TRBD2 is as the table states it, not checked on the DNA. TRBV21-1 is recorded as a pseudogene. The CDR3 is 17 amino acids. The CDR3 sequence: CASSKRTSGGAAGELFF. Here the CDR3 DNA reads TGTGCCAGCAGCAAAAGGACTAGCGGGGGGGCGGCCGGGGAGCTGTTTTTT.

J is TRBJ1-2 and V is TRBV7-8; 7 bases map to TRBD1. J was trimmed by 8 bases and V by 5 bases; bases with no gene match: 17. Germline-derived CDR1 and CDR2 are SGHVS and FQNEAQ. The CDR3 sequence is 16 residues long. This CDR3 reads CASSVMLMWDSKGYTF. In DNA, the CDR3 is TGTGCCAGCAGCGTAATGTTGATGTGGGACAGTAAAGGCTACACCTTC.

The chain links TRBV9 to TRBJ2-1; D perhaps matches TRBD2 (6 bases). With 0 bases removed from V and 7 bases from J, the gap between germline ends came to 11 bases. The CDR3 is made up of 14 amino acids. From germline, CDR1 is SGDLS and CDR2 YYNGEE. CDR3 residues: CASSVGSGQNEQFF. The CDR3 nucleotides read TGTGCCAGCAGCGTAGGAAGCGGGCAAAATGAGCAGTTCTTC. The full variable domain, in which reference TRBV9 and TRBJ2-1 provide the parts outside the CDR3, is DSGVTQTPKHLITATGQRVTLRCSPRSGDLSVYWYQQSLDQGLQFLIQYYNGEERAKGNILERFSAQQFPDLHSELNLSSLELGDSALYFCASSVGSGQNEQFFGPGTRLTVL.